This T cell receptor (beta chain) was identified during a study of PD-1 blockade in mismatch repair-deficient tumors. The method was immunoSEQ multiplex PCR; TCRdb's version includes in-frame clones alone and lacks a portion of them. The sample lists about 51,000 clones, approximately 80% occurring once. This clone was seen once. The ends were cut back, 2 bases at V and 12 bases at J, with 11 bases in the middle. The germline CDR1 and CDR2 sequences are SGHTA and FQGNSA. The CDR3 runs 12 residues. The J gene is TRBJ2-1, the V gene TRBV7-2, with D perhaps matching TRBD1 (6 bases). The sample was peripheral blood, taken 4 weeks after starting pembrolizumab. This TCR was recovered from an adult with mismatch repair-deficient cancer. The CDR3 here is CASSLNTGRQFF. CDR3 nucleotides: TGTGCCAGCAGCTTAAATACAGGGAGGCAGTTCTTC.